A selection of T cell receptor beta chains follows, all from one sample in a study of siplizumab effects on memory and regulatory T cells. Their antigens are not known. Here immunoSEQ multiplex PCR was the method, and the copy in TCRdb shows in-frame clones only, minus some. The sample includes 9,000 to 10,000 clones, around 40% of them seen just once. The sample was CFSE-low (dividing) CD4+ T cells sorted from an allogeneic mixed lymphocyte reaction. The receptors were sampled from a human donor in good health; the cells came from an allogeneic mixed lymphocyte reaction. The CDR3 runs from the conserved cysteine through the conserved F or W. A D gene is named only where the DNA matches it firmly. Clone size is shown for a subset of rows, as once, few, many or a class of expanded clone.

TRBV19	TRBD2	NA	TRBJ2-7	TGTGCCAGTAGTATGGGATCTAGCGGGAGTAGTTTCGACGAGCAGTACTTC	CASSMGSSGSSFDEQYF
TRBV7-2	NA	NA	TRBJ2-3	TGTGCCAGCAGCTCATTTCCCGATACGCAGTATTTT	CASSSFPDTQYF
TRBV6-1	NA	few	TRBJ1-1	TGTGCCAGCATAACGGGAGTGGCAGGGAACACTGAAGCTTTCTTT	CASITGVAGNTEAFF
TRBV4-2	TRBD1	NA	TRBJ1-5	TGTGCCAGCAGCTACAGGGACAGGGACACTCAGCCCCAGCATTTT	CASSYRDRDTQPQHF
TRBV5-4	NA	NA	TRBJ2-2	TGTGCCAGCGGGAGGACAACCGGGGAGCTGTTTTTT	CASGRTTGELFF
TRBV19	NA	NA	TRBJ2-5	TGTGCCAGTAGTATAGATTCTTGGGAGACTCAGTACTTC	CASSIDSWETQYF
TRBV30	NA	few	TRBJ1-3	TGTGCCTGGAGGTGGCTGGGGGGAAACACCATATATTTT	CAWRWLGGNTIYF
TRBV5-1	NA	few	TRBJ2-3	TGCGCCAGCAGCTTGGGGGCTATGCCGAGCACAGATACGCAGTATTTT	CASSLGAMPSTDTQYF
TRBV25-1	NA	medium-sized	TRBJ2-7	TGTGCCAGCGGGACACTCTACGAGCAGTACTTC	CASGTLYEQYF
TRBV5-1	TRBD1	medium-sized	TRBJ2-2	TGCGCCAGCAGCTTCACGACAGGGGGCTTTGTCACCGGGGAGCTGTTTTTT	CASSFTTGGFVTGELFF
TRBV5-6	NA	NA	TRBJ2-5	TGTGCCAGCAGCTTGTTGGGACACGCCAGAGAGACCCAGTACTTC	CASSLLGHARETQYF
TRBV5-1	TRBD2	NA	TRBJ2-3	TGCGCCAGCAGCTCACCGACTAGCGCCGCAGATACGCAGTATTTT	CASSSPTSAADTQYF
TRBV18	TRBD1	few	TRBJ2-1	TGTGCCAGCTCACGACAGACAGGGGGGTTCGATGAGCAGTTCTTC	CASSRQTGGFDEQFF
TRBV4-1	NA	medium-sized	TRBJ1-2	TGCGCCAGCAGCCAAGATCAGGCACAAGCTAACTATGGCTACACCTTC	CASSQDQAQANYGYTF
TRBV5-1	NA	once	TRBJ1-1	TGCGCCAGCAGCTTGGTAAAGGGGTTGAACACTGAAGCTTTCTTT	CASSLVKGLNTEAFF
TRBV5-4	TRBD2	NA	TRBJ2-3	TGTGCCAGCAGCCATGGACTAGCACGGAGCTGGGCAGATACGCAGTATTTT	CASSHGLARSWADTQYF
TRBV27	TRBD2	NA	TRBJ2-7	TGTGCCAGCAGAAGAATTAAGACTAGCGTTGACTACGAGCAGTACTTC	CASRRIKTSVDYEQYF
TRBV19	TRBD2	NA	TRBJ2-1	TGTGCCAGTAGTATAGGAATTGCGGGAGGCTCGGGATGGGAGGAGCAGTTCTTC	CASSIGIAGGSGWEEQFF
TRBV2	NA	few	TRBJ2-7	TGTGCCAGCAGTGAAGGGCTAGCTGTCTCCTACGAGCAGTACTTC	CASSEGLAVSYEQYF
TRBV19	TRBD1	few	TRBJ1-1	TGTGCCAGTAGGCTTGAGGACAGGGGTCGGGCTGAAGCTTTCTTT	CASRLEDRGRAEAFF
TRBV6-1	NA	NA	TRBJ2-7	TGTGCCAGCAGTGAAAGGGCGGATCCTAGGTCCGAGCAGTACTTC	CASSERADPRSEQYF
TRBV7-9	NA	medium-sized	TRBJ1-3	TGTGCCAGCAGCTTAGTGGGACCCATAGCAGGAAACACCATATATTTT	CASSLVGPIAGNTIYF
TRBV7-2	TRBD1	few	TRBJ2-3	TGTGCCAGCAGCTGGGACAGGGGGTGGACAGATACGCAGTATTTT	CASSWDRGWTDTQYF
TRBV7-8	NA	few	TRBJ2-2	TGTGCCAGCAGCCATTCGAGGGTCGGGGAGCTGTTTTTT	CASSHSRVGELFF
TRBV2	NA	NA	TRBJ2-1	TGTGCCAGCAGTAATACACCCAATGAGCAGTTCTTC	CASSNTPNEQFF
TRBV6-1	TRBD1	NA	TRBJ2-7	TGTGCCAGCATGGCGACAGGGCAAACCTACGAGCAGTACTTC	CASMATGQTYEQYF
TRBV7-2	NA	NA	TRBJ1-3	TGTGCCAGCAGCTTAGTGGGACCCATAGCAGGAAACACCATATATTTT	CASSLVGPIAGNTIYF
TRBV5-1	TRBD1	few	TRBJ2-7	TGCGCCAGCAGCCCCGGGACAGGGAGCACCTACGAGCAGTACTTC	CASSPGTGSTYEQYF
TRBV7-2	NA	NA	TRBJ2-1	TGTGCCAGCAGCTTTCGGGGCTGGGATGAGCAGTTCTTC	CASSFRGWDEQFF
TRBV5-4	NA	NA	TRBJ2-3	TGTGCCAGCAGCTTCCGGGGGCAGGGAGATACGCAGTATTTT	CASSFRGQGDTQYF
TRBV4-2	NA	NA	TRBJ1-4	TGTGCCAGCAGCCGCGGGGGTGAAAAACTGTTTTTT	CASSRGGEKLFF
TRBV7-2	NA	NA	TRBJ1-1	TGTGCCAGCAGCTTAGGATTCGGAGCGGCACAGCGTGAAGCTTTCTTT	CASSLGFGAAQREAFF
TRBV28	TRBD1	once	TRBJ1-1	TGTGCCAGCAGAGGGACAGGGTTCACTGAAGCTTTCTTT	CASRGTGFTEAFF
TRBV9	NA	medium-sized	TRBJ2-7	TGTGCCAGCAGCGTAACCCTACAGGGACCCCTCTCCGAGCAGTACTTC	CASSVTLQGPLSEQYF
TRBV5-6	TRBD2	NA	TRBJ2-7	TGTGCCCGCAATCGGGGGGGGATCCTCCACTACGAGCAGTACTTC	CARNRGGILHYEQYF
TRBV29-1	TRBD2	NA	TRBJ2-1	TGCAGCTTAGCGGGACTCAGCTCCTACAATGAGCAGTTCTTC	CSLAGLSSYNEQFF
TRBV5-5	TRBD2	once	TRBJ2-1	TGTGCCAGCAGCTTGGGTAGTAGCGGGACCTACAATGAGCAGTTCTTC	CASSLGSSGTYNEQFF
TRBV7-2	NA	NA	TRBJ1-6	TGTGCCAGCAGCTTAGCGCTGGACGGGTATTCACCCCTCCACTTT	CASSLALDGYSPLHF
TRBV5-1	NA	few	TRBJ2-6	TGCGCCAGCAGCTTGGGTAGCACCTCTGGGGCCAACGTCCTGACTTTC	CASSLGSTSGANVLTF
TRBV7-9	TRBD1	NA	TRBJ1-2	TGTGCCAGCAGCTCTTCTTCAGGGGGCGCATCTGGCTACACCTTC	CASSSSSGGASGYTF
TRBV19	TRBD2	NA	TRBJ2-1	TGTGCCAGTACCAAAAGATCTTCGGGGGGAAGCTCCTACAATGAGCAGTTCTTC	CASTKRSSGGSSYNEQFF
TRBV28	NA	NA	TRBJ1-5	TGTGCCAGCAGCTGGGGGAGGAGGCCCCAGCATTTT	CASSWGRRPQHF
TRBV7-3	NA	NA	TRBJ2-1	TGTGCCAGCAGCTTAACTGGACCCCGGGACAATGAGCAGTTCTTC	CASSLTGPRDNEQFF
TRBV19	NA	NA	TRBJ2-7	TGTGCCAGTACCTTCGGTAGGGGTGGTACCTACGAGCAGTACTTC	CASTFGRGGTYEQYF
TRBV7-3	NA	NA	TRBJ2-7	TGTGCCAGCAGCTTGAGCAGGGGAGGTAACGAGCAGTACTTC	CASSLSRGGNEQYF
TRBV11-2	NA	few	TRBJ1-5	TGTGCCAGCAGCTTACTTGGACCGAGTCAGCCCCAGCATTTT	CASSLLGPSQPQHF
TRBV28	NA	NA	TRBJ2-2	TGTGCCAGTGTAATTAGTCTCACCGGGGAGCTGTTTTTT	CASVISLTGELFF
TRBV11-2	NA	NA	TRBJ1-5	TGTGCCAGCAGCTCGGGGGCCGGGAACAATCAGCCCCAGCATTTT	CASSSGAGNNQPQHF
TRBV6-5	NA	NA	TRBJ2-7	TGTGCCAGCAGCCCCATTTTACAGGGTAGCTACGAGCAGTACTTC	CASSPILQGSYEQYF
TRBV19	TRBD2	few	TRBJ2-1	TGTGCCAGTAGTATCGGGACTAGCGGGAGCAATGAGCAGTTCTTC	CASSIGTSGSNEQFF
TRBV9	NA	NA	TRBJ2-2	TGTGCCAGCAGCCCCCGGGGGTCCACATACACCGGGGAGCTGTTTTTT	CASSPRGSTYTGELFF
TRBV28	NA	NA	TRBJ2-2	TGTGCCAGCAGTCCTCCGTTTATCGCGCCCGGGGAGCTGTTTTTT	CASSPPFIAPGELFF